The rows below give T cell receptor beta chains drawn from one sample of a study of CXCR3-negative and CXCR3-positive naive CD8 T cells. TCRdb re-called the 5' RACE reads, yielding one record per CDR3 amino acid sequence without DNA. This sample contains over 100,000 distinct CDR3 sequences. The sample consisted of naive CXCR3- CD8+ T cells from blood. All receptors come from a human donor in good health. Some clones in this sample may be carry-over from other donors' samples. The CDR3 runs from the conserved cysteine through the conserved F or W. Each record gives: CDR3 protein, J gene, V gene.

CDR3 protein: CSVEGGVNNERFF
J gene: TRBJ2-1
V gene: TRBV29-1

CDR3 protein: CASSLAPMWEQFF
J gene: TRBJ2-1
V gene: TRBV7-8

CDR3 protein: CASSLGPSGDYNEQFF
J gene: TRBJ2-1
V gene: TRBV5-1

CDR3 protein: CASSEEVGGAHEQYF
J gene: TRBJ2-7
V gene: TRBV2

CDR3 protein: CASSLVRQGPPEDTEAFF
J gene: TRBJ1-1
V gene: TRBV5-1

CDR3 protein: CATSTSGIQETQYF
J gene: TRBJ2-5
V gene: TRBV12-3/TRBV12-4

CDR3 protein: CASSQAIQAGDTDTQYF
J gene: TRBJ2-3
V gene: TRBV4-3

CDR3 protein: CASSLDYGGGWENIQYF
J gene: TRBJ2-4
V gene: TRBV7-6

CDR3 protein: CASSEFRLAGYEQYF
J gene: TRBJ2-7
V gene: TRBV25-1

CDR3 protein: CASSQSGSSYNSPLHF
J gene: TRBJ1-6
V gene: TRBV4-2

CDR3 protein: CASSLLPSQETQYF
J gene: TRBJ2-5
V gene: TRBV28

CDR3 protein: CASRTGVPQETQYF
J gene: TRBJ2-5
V gene: TRBV7-6

CDR3 protein: CSVRTEAYNEQFF
J gene: TRBJ2-1
V gene: TRBV29-1

CDR3 protein: CASPDRTEAKNIQYF
J gene: TRBJ2-4
V gene: TRBV21-1

CDR3 protein: CASSIDQSYEQYF
J gene: TRBJ2-7
V gene: TRBV19

CDR3 protein: CASSQEGLAGVWSYNEQFF
J gene: TRBJ2-1
V gene: TRBV3-1

CDR3 protein: CASSLKGPYEQYF
J gene: TRBJ2-7
V gene: TRBV27

CDR3 protein: CASSSKRSGQGVETQYF
J gene: TRBJ2-5
V gene: TRBV7-8

CDR3 protein: CATFGGSYNEQFF
J gene: TRBJ2-1
V gene: TRBV15

CDR3 protein: CSATGTGGHTEAFF
J gene: TRBJ1-1
V gene: TRBV20-1

CDR3 protein: CSVEGETSGYGTDTQYF
J gene: TRBJ2-3
V gene: TRBV29-1

CDR3 protein: CASSLLPVGETYEQYF
J gene: TRBJ2-7
V gene: TRBV5-1

CDR3 protein: CSVESSGESYEQYF
J gene: TRBJ2-7
V gene: TRBV29-1

CDR3 protein: CASSYSSGTTANTGELFF
J gene: TRBJ2-2
V gene: TRBV6-5

CDR3 protein: CSAVSGSEAFF
J gene: TRBJ1-1
V gene: TRBV29-1

CDR3 protein: CASSLAIAESYEQYF
J gene: TRBJ2-7
V gene: TRBV7-9

CDR3 protein: CASSPTRGWRETQYF
J gene: TRBJ2-5
V gene: TRBV28

CDR3 protein: CASTFGLSSYNEQFF
J gene: TRBJ2-1
V gene: TRBV27

CDR3 protein: CASSLIAANEQFF
J gene: TRBJ2-1
V gene: TRBV5-1

CDR3 protein: CASRRLWTNVGEQYF
J gene: TRBJ2-7
V gene: TRBV19

CDR3 protein: CSVEHRGKVDTEAFF
J gene: TRBJ1-1
V gene: TRBV29-1

CDR3 protein: CASSRRELGEQYF
J gene: TRBJ2-7
V gene: TRBV19

CDR3 protein: CASSLSSGGYNEQFF
J gene: TRBJ2-1
V gene: TRBV27

CDR3 protein: CASSILDRGGNTIYF
J gene: TRBJ1-3
V gene: TRBV12-3/TRBV12-4

CDR3 protein: CASSHGGYLETQYF
J gene: TRBJ2-5
V gene: TRBV27

CDR3 protein: CASKVTNEQFF
J gene: TRBJ2-1
V gene: TRBV6-6

CDR3 protein: CSVEIAGTYNEQFF
J gene: TRBJ2-1
V gene: TRBV29-1

CDR3 protein: CASSSGQGWGYTF
J gene: TRBJ1-2
V gene: TRBV5-5

CDR3 protein: CASSLDSTEAFF
J gene: TRBJ1-1
V gene: TRBV5-6

CDR3 protein: CASSAPGDLTDTQYF
J gene: TRBJ2-3
V gene: TRBV2

CDR3 protein: CASSQGPGGGASQETQYF
J gene: TRBJ2-5
V gene: TRBV4-2

CDR3 protein: CAIGQGKLYYGYTF
J gene: TRBJ1-2
V gene: TRBV10-3

CDR3 protein: CASSYADVFHYTF
J gene: TRBJ1-2
V gene: TRBV6-5

CDR3 protein: CATSDFLAGNNEQFF
J gene: TRBJ2-1
V gene: TRBV24-1

CDR3 protein: CATVSWEGGANEQYF
J gene: TRBJ2-7
V gene: TRBV27

CDR3 protein: CASSPTGGSMNEQFF
J gene: TRBJ2-1
V gene: TRBV25-1

CDR3 protein: CASRAISYEQYF
J gene: TRBJ2-7
V gene: TRBV6-6

CDR3 protein: CSARDPAGDGTEAFF
J gene: TRBJ1-1
V gene: TRBV20-1

CDR3 protein: CSVGTDGKNEQFF
J gene: TRBJ2-1
V gene: TRBV29-1

CDR3 protein: CASSQEGSGREFYQPQHF
J gene: TRBJ1-5
V gene: TRBV4-1

CDR3 protein: CASSLYPPEAPSLHEQFF
J gene: TRBJ2-1
V gene: TRBV5-1